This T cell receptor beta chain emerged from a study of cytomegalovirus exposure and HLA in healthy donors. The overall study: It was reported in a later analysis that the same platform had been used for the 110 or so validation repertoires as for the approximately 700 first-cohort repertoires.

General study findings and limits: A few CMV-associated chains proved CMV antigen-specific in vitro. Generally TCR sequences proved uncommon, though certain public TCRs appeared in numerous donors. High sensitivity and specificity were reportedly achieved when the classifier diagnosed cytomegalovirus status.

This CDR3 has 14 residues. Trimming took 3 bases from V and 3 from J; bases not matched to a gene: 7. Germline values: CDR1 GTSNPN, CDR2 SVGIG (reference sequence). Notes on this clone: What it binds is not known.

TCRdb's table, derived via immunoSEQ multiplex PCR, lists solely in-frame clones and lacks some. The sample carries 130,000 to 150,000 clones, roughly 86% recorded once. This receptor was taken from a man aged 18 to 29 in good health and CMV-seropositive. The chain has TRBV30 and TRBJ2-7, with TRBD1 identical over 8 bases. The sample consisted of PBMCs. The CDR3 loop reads CAWRFGTGHYEQYF. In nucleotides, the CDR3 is TGTGCCTGGAGGTTTGGGACAGGTCACTACGAGCAGTACTTC. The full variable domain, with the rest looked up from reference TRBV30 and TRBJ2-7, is SQTIHQWPATLVQPVGSPLSLECTVEGTSNPNLYWYRQAAGRGLQLLFYSVGIGQISSEVPQNLSASRPQDRQFILSSKKLLLSDSGFYLCAWRFGTGHYEQYFGPGTRLTVT.